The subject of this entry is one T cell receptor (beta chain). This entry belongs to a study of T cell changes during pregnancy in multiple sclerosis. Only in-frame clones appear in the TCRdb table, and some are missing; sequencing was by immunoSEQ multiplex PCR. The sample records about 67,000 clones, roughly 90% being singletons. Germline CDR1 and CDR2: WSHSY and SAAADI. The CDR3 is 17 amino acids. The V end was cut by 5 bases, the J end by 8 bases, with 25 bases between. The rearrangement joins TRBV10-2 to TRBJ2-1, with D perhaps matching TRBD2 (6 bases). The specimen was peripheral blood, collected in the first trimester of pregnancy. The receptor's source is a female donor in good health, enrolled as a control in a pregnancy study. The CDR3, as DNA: TGCGCCAGCAGTACCGGGGCCTACGGGAGATTTTGGTATGAGCAGTTCTTC. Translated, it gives CASSTGAYGRFWYEQFF.